The 11 T cell receptor beta chains below come from one sample, sequenced in a study of spatial heterogeneity in lung cancer. TCRdb processed the 5' RACE reads anew with MiXCR; each CDR3 protein has one entry. The table lists around 11,000 distinct CDR3 sequences, around 4% of them singletons. This sample's time point: sample taken at primary tumor resection. Whole RNA from tumor, nontumor lung or frozen PBMC was sequenced unsorted. The sequencing here drew on normal lung tissue next to the tumor, taken at surgery. The receptors were sampled from a male donor with early-stage non-small cell lung cancer.

This clonotype was observed at least ten times. Found in a library prepared for alpha chains, this beta chain is an off-target read, and its abundance has little meaning. The rearrangement uses TRBV13 and TRBJ2-5; TRBD1 matches 9 bases. Germline V gene data show CDR1 as PRHDT and CDR2 as FYEKMQ (reference sequence). The V and J ends lost 6 bases and 5 bases, in that order; junction bases with no gene match: 13. The CDR3 has 16 amino acids. Here the CDR3 reads CASSSYTGTGYETQYF. The DNA for the CDR3 is TGTGCCAGCAGTTCCTATACCGGGACAGGGTACGAGACCCAGTACTTC. Full variable domain (missing parts from reference TRBV13 and TRBJ2-5): AAGVIQSPRHLIKEKRETATLKCYPIPRHDTVYWYQQGPGQDPQFLISFYEKMQSDKGSIPDRFSAQQFSDYHSELNMSSLELGDSALYFCASSSYTGTGYETQYFGPGTRLLVL.

Ten or more counts support this clonotype. For a library built for alpha chains, this beta chain is a stray read; little rests on its size. V and J are TRBV29-1 and TRBJ2-7; the match to TRBD2 covers 12 bases. Germline CDR1 SQVTM, CDR2 ANQGSEA. Trimming cost V 2 bases and J 0 bases; bases outside gene matches: 2. The CDR3 sequence is 15 residues long. The CDR3 spells CSVEWTSGISYEQYF. The CDR3 coding sequence is TGCAGCGTTGAATGGACTAGCGGGATCTCCTACGAGCAGTACTTC.

This clonotype was seen repeatedly, ten times or more. This beta chain is an off-target read within a library intended for alpha chains, so its frequency means little. This chain joins TRBV5-4 and TRBJ2-2; D might be TRBD2 (7 bases). V gave up 4 bases and J gave up 1 base, with 17 bases separating them. CDR3 length equals 17 residues. The V gene's germline CDR1 is SGHNT and CDR2 YYREEE (reference sequence). This chain's CDR3 is CASSPGAGDGNTGELFF. CDR3 nucleotides: TGTGCCAGCAGCCCAGGGGCGGGGGACGGGAACACCGGGGAGCTGTTTTTT.

Many counts were recorded for this clonotype. Little can be read into the size of this beta chain, an off-target read in a library designed for alpha chains. The chain joins TRBV20-1 to TRBJ2-7; D gene ambiguous. The germline V gene encodes CDR1 DFQATT and CDR2 SNEGSKA (reference sequence). The CDR3 runs to 12 residues. V lost 3 bases to trimming and J lost 3 bases, with 9 bases between them. The DNA for the CDR3 is TGCAGTGCTAGTAGTCAGCGCTACGAGCAGTACTTC. Its translation: CSASSQRYEQYF.

This clonotype has more than one count but fewer than ten. This beta chain represents an off-target read in a library built for alpha chains; its size is of limited meaning. J is TRBJ2-7 and V is TRBV27; 14 bases agree with TRBD2. This CDR3 is 15 amino acids long. After removal of 5 bases from V and 7 bases from J, the junction contained 7 bases not matched to a gene. Germline V gives CDR1 MNHEY, CDR2 SMNVEV (reference sequence). CDR3 DNA sequence: TGTGCCAGCAGTCCAGGGACTAGCGGGAGAACTGAGCAGTACTTC. Translated: CASSPGTSGRTEQYF.

By its share, this clonotype is medium-sized. The library was designed around alpha chains, so this beta chain is a stray read whose abundance carries little weight. V is TRBV11-2 and J is TRBJ2-7; D unclear. The germline V and J ends were trimmed by 1 base and 6 bases, with 7 bases remaining between them. This CDR3 contains 12 residues. Germline CDR1 reads SGHAT; CDR2 reads FQNNGV. CDR3 DNA: TGTGCCAGCAGCTTAGGAGGTCTCGAGCAGTACTTC. It encodes CASSLGGLEQYF.

This clonotype occurred many times. Because this beta chain is a stray read in a library intended to capture alpha chains, its abundance should not be given much weight. The genes are TRBV29-1 and TRBJ1-5; D gene uncertain. CDR1 is SQVTM and CDR2 is ANQGSEA in the germline V gene. V was clipped by 6 bases and J by 4 bases, with 10 bases between them. There are 12 residues in the CDR3. The CDR3 DNA is TGCAGCGTCCAGGACGGGAATCAGCCCCAGCATTTT. Protein sequence: CSVQDGNQPQHF.

At least ten counts were recorded for this clonotype. This beta chain appears as a stray read in a library generated for alpha chains; its size is not informative. The V call is TRBV29-1, the J call TRBJ2-7, with D maybe TRBD1 (6 bases). This CDR3 is built from 12 residues. V was pared by 7 bases and J by 3 bases, with 13 bases between. Germline V CDR1 and CDR2: SQVTM, ANQGSEA. The CDR3 spells CSARTVYYEQYF. As DNA, the CDR3 is TGCAGCGCCCGGACAGTTTACTACGAGCAGTACTTC.

Concerning this clonotype itself: As an off-target read in a library built for alpha chains, this beta chain has a frequency of little significance. The rearrangement links TRBV2 to TRBJ2-5; D is unclear. Germline CDR1 SNHLY, CDR2 FYNNEI. V was clipped by 2 bases and J by 5 bases, with 9 bases between them. The CDR3 has 13 residues. CDR3 sequence reads: CASSEWGSETQYF. The CDR3 nucleotides read TGTGCCAGCAGTGAATGGGGTTCTGAGACCCAGTACTTC. Variable domain in full (rest from reference TRBV2 and TRBJ2-5): EPEVTQTPSHQVTQMGQEVILRCVPISNHLYFYWYRQILGQKVEFLVSFYNNEISEKSEIFDDQFSVERPDGSNFTLKIRSTKLEDSAMYFCASSEWGSETQYFGPGTRLLVL.

This clonotype was observed a handful of times. Since it is a stray read in a library aimed at alpha chains, this beta chain has a size that is not meaningful. The V and J genes are TRBV27 and TRBJ2-6, with D maybe TRBD1 (6 bases). Looked up from germline, CDR1 is MNHEY and CDR2 is SMNVEV (reference sequence). Trimming shortened V by 0 bases and J by 1 base, and 10 bases separated the two germline ends. The CDR3 is 17 residues long. The CDR3 region is CASSLSGQRSGANVLTF. CDR3 DNA: TGTGCCAGCAGTTTATCCGGACAGAGATCTGGGGCCAACGTCCTGACTTTC.

This clonotype was counted at least ten times. This beta chain appears as a stray read in a library generated for alpha chains; its size is not informative. This chain links TRBV12-3 or TRBV12-4 with TRBJ2-1, with D possibly being TRBD1 (6 bases). CDR3 length: 16 amino acids. V was clipped by 5 bases and J by 8 bases, with 22 bases between them. CDR3 sequence (DNA): TGTGCCAGCAGTCCGACCCCGGACAGTCTAGGTGATGAGCAGTTCTTC. Its translation is CASSPTPDSLGDEQFF.